The 18 T cell receptor beta chains below were found in one sample sequenced in a study of cytomegalovirus exposure and HLA in healthy donors. The table came from immunoSEQ multiplex PCR; TCRdb's copy has only in-frame clones and leaves some out. Altogether 230,000 or so clones are present, around 88% being singletons, with the ten largest covering about 2.9%. Material: PBMCs. Receptor source: a woman under 30 in good health and CMV-seronegative.

The chain combines TRBV28 with TRBJ2-3, with TRBD2 identical over 11 bases. V lost 6 bases to trimming and J lost 5 bases; unmatched junction nucleotides: 7. The length of the CDR3 is 15 residues. CDR1 MDHEN and CDR2 SYDVKM come from the germline V gene. CDR3 nucleotides: TGTGCCAGCAGCTTTAGGACTAGCGGGTTAGATACGCAGTATTTT. This translates into CASSFRTSGLDTQYF.

The chain combines TRBV6-6 with TRBJ2-7; 9 bases are shared with TRBD2. Germline trimming cut 6 bases from V and 3 bases from J; bases unmatched to any gene: 6. The CDR3 extends over 14 amino acids. Per the germline V gene, CDR1 is MNHNY and CDR2 is SVGAGI (reference sequence). The CDR3: CASRWGLANYEQYF. The CDR3 region has the DNA TGTGCCAGCAGGTGGGGACTAGCTAACTACGAGCAGTACTTC.

The CDR3 sequence is CASSLGTDQPQHF. In DNA, the CDR3 is TGTGCCAGCAGCTTAGGGACAGATCAGCCCCAGCATTTT. J is TRBJ1-5 and V is TRBV5-4, with 7 nucleotides matching TRBD1. This CDR3 has 13 residues. With 2 bases clipped from V and 5 bases from J, the junction kept 1 base outside the gene matches. Germline CDR1 SGHNT, CDR2 YYREEE (reference sequence).

The V gene is TRBV28, the J gene TRBJ2-3; maybe TRBD1 (6 bases). Germline-derived CDR1 and CDR2 are MDHEN and SYDVKM. The V end was cut by 3 bases, the J end by 3 bases, with 13 bases between. CDR3 length: 15 amino acids. DNA of the CDR3: TGTGCCAGCAGTTTGATCGGGCAGGGGACAGATACGCAGTATTTT. This translates into CASSLIGQGTDTQYF.

The chain recombines TRBV18 with TRBJ2-3; possibly TRBD2 for D (5 bases). CDR1 is KGHSH, CDR2 LQKENI, per germline. This CDR3 region has 13 residues. Trimming removed 9 bases at V and 0 bases at J, with 10 bases between. For the CDR3, the DNA is TGTGCCAGATACAGAGGGAGCACAGATACGCAGTATTTT. Its translation is CARYRGSTDTQYF.

The V call is TRBV10-3, the J call TRBJ2-2; TRBD2 aligns across 8 bases. This CDR3 is 15 amino acids long. With V trimmed by 4 bases and J by 3 bases, 4 bases remained unmatched. Germline-derived CDR1 and CDR2 are ENHRY and SYGVKD. As DNA, the CDR3 is TGTGCCATCAGTGGGACTAGCTCGGACACCGGGGAGCTGTTTTTT. Its protein product is CAISGTSSDTGELFF.

V is TRBV7-9 and J is TRBJ1-2; no reliable D call. Germline-derived CDR1 and CDR2 are SEHNR and FQNEAQ (reference sequence). V lost 5 bases, J lost 4 bases, and 11 bases lay in between. CDR3 length: 13 residues. CDR3 coding DNA: TGTGCCAGCAGCCTAAAGATCTTCTATGGCTACACCTTC. Translated, it gives CASSLKIFYGYTF.

The chain is built from TRBV9 and TRBJ2-1, with 10 bases aligning to TRBD2. V shed 0 bases, J shed 3 bases, and the junction held 6 bases outside the gene matches. This CDR3 has 17 amino acids. CDR1 is SGDLS and CDR2 is YYNGEE in the germline V gene. The CDR3 DNA sequence: TGTGCCAGCAGCGTAGTTCTAGCGGGAGCAAACTACAATGAGCAGTTCTTC. This sequence encodes CASSVVLAGANYNEQFF.

Only one count was recorded for this clone. V and J are TRBV7-9 and TRBJ2-3; a possible D gene is TRBD2 (5 bases). Germline CDR1 SEHNR, CDR2 FQNEAQ (reference sequence). Trimming pared 2 bases from V and 5 bases from J, leaving 5 bases between. The CDR3 runs to 12 residues. The CDR3 nucleotides are TGTGCCAGCAGCTTAAGCGGAGATACGCAGTATTTT. Residues: CASSLSGDTQYF.

The chain employs TRBV30 and TRBJ2-3, with a possible D match to TRBD2 (6 bases). The CDR3 is 15 amino acids. The germline V and J ends were trimmed by 2 bases and 3 bases, with 15 bases remaining between them. In germline, CDR1 is GTSNPN, CDR2 SVGIG (reference sequence). CDR3 protein: CAWSFLAQGTDTQYF. The CDR3 coding sequence is TGTGCCTGGAGTTTCCTAGCGCAAGGTACAGATACGCAGTATTTT.

This clone appeared a single time. The chain couples TRBV5-1 to TRBJ2-5; 12 nucleotides agree with TRBD1. With 4 bases clipped from V and 4 bases from J, the junction kept 5 bases outside the gene matches. CDR1 and CDR2 from the germline V gene are SGHRS and YFSETQ. The CDR3 covers 15 residues. The CDR3 nucleotides are TGCGCCAGCAGCCGGGACAGGGGGCGTGGAGAGACCCAGTACTTC. Translated, it gives CASSRDRGRGETQYF.

J is TRBJ1-2 and V is TRBV6-5; D unresolved. The CDR3 sequence is 13 residues long. Between the trimmed V and J ends, which lost 0 bases and 7 bases, there was a span of 9 bases. Germline CDR1 is MNHEY and CDR2 is SVGAGI. CDR3 DNA: TGTGCCAGCAGTTACTCGAAGCGAAGTGGCTACACCTTC. Its translation: CASSYSKRSGYTF.

The J gene is TRBJ2-3, the V gene TRBV5-5; 7 bases are a match to TRBD2. CDR3 length: 15 amino acids. J was trimmed by 0 bases and V by 4 bases; bases with no gene match: 5. The V gene's germline CDR1 is SGHKS and CDR2 YYEKEE (reference sequence). In nucleotides, the CDR3 is TGTGCCAGCAGCGATGGGACTACTAGCACAGATACGCAGTATTTT. Amino acids: CASSDGTTSTDTQYF.

The chain recombines TRBV30 with TRBJ1-2; 7 nucleotides line up with TRBD1. The CDR3 is 14 amino acids. Germline V gene data show CDR1 as GTSNPN and CDR2 as SVGIG (reference sequence). Trimming took 0 bases from V and 7 from J; bases not matched to a gene: 8. The CDR3 here is CAWSVPGGRGGYTF. CDR3 DNA sequence: TGTGCCTGGAGTGTCCCAGGGGGAAGGGGTGGCTACACCTTC.

The CDR3 reads CAISEMWTSSSYNEQFF. The CDR3, as DNA: TGTGCCATCAGTGAGATGTGGACTAGCAGCTCCTACAATGAGCAGTTCTTC. The chain is built from TRBV10-3 and TRBJ2-1, with 8 bases identical to TRBD2. CDR1 is ENHRY and CDR2 is SYGVKD in the germline V gene. The V and J ends lost 2 bases and 0 bases, in that order; junction bases with no gene match: 6. The CDR3 has 17 residues.

This sequence joins TRBV20-1 and TRBJ1-2; 9 nucleotides line up with TRBD1. The germline CDR1 and CDR2 sequences are DFQATT and SNEGSKA (reference sequence). J was trimmed by 11 bases and V by 6 bases; bases with no gene match: 7. The CDR3 runs to 11 residues. The CDR3 bases are TGCAGTGCCCCCGGGACAGGGTTATACACCTTC. Protein sequence: CSAPGTGLYTF.

The rearrangement uses TRBV27 and TRBJ1-2; D ambiguous. The CDR3 is 15 amino acids. V gave up 4 bases and J gave up 8 bases, with 20 bases separating them. Germline V gives CDR1 MNHEY, CDR2 SMNVEV (reference sequence). CDR3 amino acids: CASSSNIQRFTGYTF. DNA for the CDR3: TGTGCCAGCAGTTCAAACATCCAGCGATTTACAGGCTACACCTTC.

This sequence joins TRBV10-3 and TRBJ2-3, with a possible D match to TRBD2 (5 bases). This CDR3 region has 16 residues. The V and J ends lost 0 bases and 4 bases respectively, with 14 bases between them. Per the germline V gene, CDR1 is ENHRY and CDR2 is SYGVKD. CDR3 region: CAISESTGMRADTQYF. The DNA for the CDR3 is TGTGCCATCAGTGAGTCGACGGGGATGAGGGCAGATACGCAGTATTTT.